The following is a TCR beta chain sequence with its context. Its specificity is not known. These data come from a study of T-cell memory formation after mild COVID-19. General observations from the study: Researchers could not confirm that second-wave clones peaking on day 37 targeted SARS-CoV-2.

Between the trimmed V and J ends, which lost 7 bases and 6 bases, there was a span of 12 bases. CDR1 is SQVTM and CDR2 is ANQGSEA in the germline V gene. The CDR3 has 11 residues. In TCRdb, the 5' RACE reads were re-called with MiXCR into one record per CDR3 protein. The profile shows around 250,000 distinct CDR3 sequences, 9.4% of them singletons. The chain employs TRBV29-1 and TRBJ1-1; maybe TRBD1 (6 bases). The sequenced sample consisted of PBMCs or a T cell subset sorted from them (not recorded which). The TCR originated in a man between 18 and 29 years old who had mild COVID-19 (a few samples of this study predate the infection). Cell type and time point are not known. This chain's CDR3 is CSGDRPPEAFF. Here the CDR3 DNA reads TGCAGCGGCGACAGGCCCCCTGAAGCTTTCTTT.